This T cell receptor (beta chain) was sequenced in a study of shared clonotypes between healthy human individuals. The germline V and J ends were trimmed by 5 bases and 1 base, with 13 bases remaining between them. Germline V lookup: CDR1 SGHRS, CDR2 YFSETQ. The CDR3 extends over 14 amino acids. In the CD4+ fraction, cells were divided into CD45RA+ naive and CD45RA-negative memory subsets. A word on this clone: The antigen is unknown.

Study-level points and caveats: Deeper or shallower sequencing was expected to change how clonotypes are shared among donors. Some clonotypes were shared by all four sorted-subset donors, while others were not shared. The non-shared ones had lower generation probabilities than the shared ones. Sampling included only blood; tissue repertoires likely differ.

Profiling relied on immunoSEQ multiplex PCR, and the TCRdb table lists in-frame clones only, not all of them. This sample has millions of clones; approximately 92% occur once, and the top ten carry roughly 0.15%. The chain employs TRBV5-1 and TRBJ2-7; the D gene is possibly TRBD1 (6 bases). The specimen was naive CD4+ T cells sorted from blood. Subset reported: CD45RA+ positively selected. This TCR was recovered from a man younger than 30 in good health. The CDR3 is CASSSLQGSYEQYF. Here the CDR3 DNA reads TGCGCCAGCAGTAGTCTACAGGGATCCTACGAGCAGTACTTC.